This TCR beta chain stems from a study of cytomegalovirus exposure and HLA in healthy donors. Researchers ran the PCR with 60 Vbeta and 13 Jbeta primers. Assay used: immunoSEQ multiplex PCR; TCRdb lists only in-frame clones, some missing. The data hold 55,000 to 65,000 clones, with approximately 80% observed a single time. V gave up 3 bases and J gave up 4 bases, with 6 bases separating them. The germline CDR1 and CDR2 sequences are SNHLY and FYNNEI. CDR3 length: 12 amino acids. The V call is TRBV2, the J call TRBJ1-2; D call uncertain. The sequenced material came from PBMCs. This receptor was identified in a woman aged 40 to 50 in good health and CMV-seronegative. CDR3: CASSDSGYGYTF. Written as DNA, the CDR3 is TGTGCCAGCAGTGATTCAGGCTATGGCTACACCTTC.